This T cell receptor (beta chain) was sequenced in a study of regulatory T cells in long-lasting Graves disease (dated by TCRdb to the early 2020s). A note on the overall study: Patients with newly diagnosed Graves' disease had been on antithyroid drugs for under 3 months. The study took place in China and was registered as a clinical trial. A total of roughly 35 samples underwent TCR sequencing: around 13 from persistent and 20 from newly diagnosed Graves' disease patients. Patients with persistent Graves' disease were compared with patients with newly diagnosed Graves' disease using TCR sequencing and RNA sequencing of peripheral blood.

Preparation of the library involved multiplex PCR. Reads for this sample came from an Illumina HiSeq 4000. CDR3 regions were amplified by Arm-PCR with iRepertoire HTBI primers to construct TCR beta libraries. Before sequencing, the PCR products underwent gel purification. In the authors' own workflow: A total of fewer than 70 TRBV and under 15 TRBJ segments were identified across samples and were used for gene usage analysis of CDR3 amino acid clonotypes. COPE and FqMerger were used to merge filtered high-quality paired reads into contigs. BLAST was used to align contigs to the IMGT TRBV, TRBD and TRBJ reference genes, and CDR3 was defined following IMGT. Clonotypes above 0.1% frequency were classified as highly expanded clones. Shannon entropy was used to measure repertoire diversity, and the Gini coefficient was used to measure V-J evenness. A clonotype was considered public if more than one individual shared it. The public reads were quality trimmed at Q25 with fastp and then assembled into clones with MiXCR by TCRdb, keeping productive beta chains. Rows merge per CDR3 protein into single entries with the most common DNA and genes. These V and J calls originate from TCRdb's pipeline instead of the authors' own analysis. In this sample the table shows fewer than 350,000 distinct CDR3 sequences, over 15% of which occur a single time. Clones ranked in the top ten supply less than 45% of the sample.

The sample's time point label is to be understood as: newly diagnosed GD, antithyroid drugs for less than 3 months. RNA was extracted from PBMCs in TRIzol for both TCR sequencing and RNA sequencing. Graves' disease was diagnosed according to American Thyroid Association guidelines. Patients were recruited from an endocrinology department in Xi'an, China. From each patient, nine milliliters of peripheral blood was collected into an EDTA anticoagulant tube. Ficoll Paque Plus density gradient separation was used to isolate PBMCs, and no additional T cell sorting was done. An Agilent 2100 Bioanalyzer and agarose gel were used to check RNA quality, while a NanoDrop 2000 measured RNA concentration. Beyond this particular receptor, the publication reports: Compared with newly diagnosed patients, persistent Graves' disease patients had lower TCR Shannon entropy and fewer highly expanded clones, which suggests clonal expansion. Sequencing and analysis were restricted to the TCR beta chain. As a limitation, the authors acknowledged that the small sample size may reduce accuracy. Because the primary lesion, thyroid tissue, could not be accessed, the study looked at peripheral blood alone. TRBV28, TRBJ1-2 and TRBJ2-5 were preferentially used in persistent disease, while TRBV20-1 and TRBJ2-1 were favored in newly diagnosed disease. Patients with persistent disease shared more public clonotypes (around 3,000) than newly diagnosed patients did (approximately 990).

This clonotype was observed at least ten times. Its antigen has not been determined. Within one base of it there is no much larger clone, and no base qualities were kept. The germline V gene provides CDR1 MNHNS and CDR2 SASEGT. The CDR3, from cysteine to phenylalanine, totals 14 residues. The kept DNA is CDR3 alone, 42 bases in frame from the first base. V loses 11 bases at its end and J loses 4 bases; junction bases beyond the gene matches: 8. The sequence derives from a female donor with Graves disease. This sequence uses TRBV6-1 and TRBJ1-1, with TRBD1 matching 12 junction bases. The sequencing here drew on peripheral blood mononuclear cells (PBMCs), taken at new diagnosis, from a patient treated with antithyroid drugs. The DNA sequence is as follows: TGTGCCTCTGCGCGGGACAGGGGGCTCACTGAAGCTTTCTTT. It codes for CASARDRGLTEAFF.